The 16 T cell receptor beta chains given below trace back to one sample, sequenced in a study of blood T cells in healthy people across ages. A second about 6 to 12 cycle PCR used barcoded and J-beta primers. TCRdb reprocessed the 5' RACE reads with MiXCR, giving one entry per CDR3 protein. The sample has 600,000 to 1,000,000 distinct CDR3 sequences; around 25% are singletons. These data are also associated with another study on T cells of mothers and their children.

Sequencing input: blood. The receptors originated from a boy aged 10-17 years in good health.

This clonotype was seen a few times. At one end, the junction sequence differs from germline, possibly due to a read error. This chain joins TRBV7-3 and TRBJ2-3; 7 bases line up with TRBD1. The germline V gene encodes CDR1 SGHTA and CDR2 FQGTGA. The CDR3 is 14 residues long. The CDR3 DNA follows: TGTGCCAGCAGTTTAATAGGGACAGCAGATACGCAGTATTTT. It is translated as CASSLIGTADTQYF.

In nucleotides, the CDR3 is TGTGCCAGCACCAAAGATAAGGGGCCGAACACCGGGGAGCTGTTTTTT. Amino acids: CASTKDKGPNTGELFF. The V gene is TRBV12-3 or TRBV12-4, the J gene TRBJ2-2, with TRBD1 as a possible D gene (5 bases). This CDR3 has 16 amino acids. The V end was cut by 7 bases, the J end by 0 bases, with 15 bases between.

This chain uses TRBV7-8 with TRBJ2-7, with a weak D call TRBD2 (6 bases). Germline V CDR1 and CDR2: SGHVS, FQNEAQ. With 5 bases removed from V and 0 bases from J, the gap between germline ends came to 14 bases. This CDR3 is built from 15 residues. CDR3 in DNA: TGTGCCAGCAGCCTTCTAGCGCAAAGCTCCTACGAGCAGTACTTC. Translated: CASSLLAQSSYEQYF.

The chain recombines TRBV28 with TRBJ2-7; D ambiguous. Deletions cut 1 base from V and 4 bases from J, with 5 bases between. The CDR3 runs 12 residues. Germline CDR1 MDHEN, CDR2 SYDVKM. The CDR3 sequence: CASSLYPYEQYF. The CDR3 DNA sequence: TGTGCCAGCAGTTTATACCCTTACGAGCAGTACTTC.

The rearrangement uses TRBV6-2 or TRBV6-3 and TRBJ1-6; TRBD1 might be the D (5 bases). In germline, CDR1 is MNHEY, CDR2 SVGEGT. This CDR3 comprises 13 residues. V lost 5 bases and J lost 10, with 12 bases in between. The CDR3: CASSVDRLSPLHF. DNA of the CDR3: TGTGCCAGCAGTGTCGACAGACTCTCACCCCTCCACTTT.

The rearrangement links TRBV28 to TRBJ2-5; D is possibly TRBD1 (5 bases). Between the trimmed V and J ends, which lost 5 bases and 5 bases, there was a span of 12 bases. The CDR3 contains 13 residues. Germline CDR1 reads MDHEN; CDR2 reads SYDVKM. The CDR3 loop is CASSTRDWETQYF. DNA of the CDR3: TGTGCCAGCAGTACCAGGGATTGGGAGACCCAGTACTTC.

The rearrangement links TRBV12-3 or TRBV12-4 to TRBJ2-7; D possibly corresponds to TRBD1 (6 bases). The CDR3 spans 14 residues. Trimming left V 6 bases short and J 4 bases short, with 16 bases between. The CDR3 protein is CASRKNRESYEQYF. The DNA for the CDR3 is TGTGCCAGCAGGAAAAACAGGGAATCGTACGAGCAGTACTTC.

J is TRBJ1-6 and V is TRBV12-3 or TRBV12-4, with D maybe TRBD1 (6 bases). The CDR3 extends over 16 amino acids. V dropped 0 bases and J dropped 9 bases, with 15 bases sitting between them. CDR3 sequence: CASSLAGSGVTSPLHF. DNA of the CDR3: TGTGCCAGCAGTTTAGCGGGGTCAGGGGTGACTTCACCCCTCCACTTT.

V gene TRBV4-1 combines with J gene TRBJ2-5; 10 nucleotides align to TRBD2. CDR3 size: 15 residues. Germline V lookup: CDR1 MGHRA, CDR2 YSYEKL. Trimming took 1 base from V and 3 from J; bases not matched to a gene: 2. The DNA for the CDR3 is TGCGCCAGCAGCCAAGTGGGGACTAGCGAAGAGACCCAGTACTTC. Protein sequence: CASSQVGTSEETQYF.

With respect to this clonotype: As the CDR3 is not closed by the conserved phenylalanine or tryptophan, this likely results from a read error. The DNA is left out, because the CDR3 cannot be placed on it with certainty; the CDR3 is given as TCRdb lists it. This sequence joins TRBV7-9 and TRBJ1-1; TRBD1, the D gene given by the table, was not confirmed from the DNA. The CDR3 spans 14 residues, counting both ends. The germline gives CDR1 SEHNR, CDR2 FQNEAQ (reference sequence). The CDR3 region is CASSQTGLNTEAFL.

The V and J genes are TRBV28 and TRBJ2-7; 8 bases are shared with TRBD1. This CDR3 region has 15 residues. CDR1 is MDHEN, CDR2 SYDVKM, per germline. The V gene end was trimmed by 7 bases and the J gene end by 6 bases; junction bases not matched to a gene: 14. For the CDR3, the DNA is TGTGCCAGCACTTCTGTCCGGGACAGGAGGGGCGAGCAGTACTTC. This codes for CASTSVRDRRGEQYF.

The table lists this clonotype with a few counts. V usage is TRBV14 and J usage is TRBJ2-5, with 11 nucleotides matching TRBD2. V was clipped by 0 bases and J by 3 bases; unmatched bases: 9. The CDR3 has 18 amino acids. Germline lookup yields CDR1 SGHDN and CDR2 FVKESK. DNA of the CDR3: TGTGCCAGCAGCCAAGAAGCCAACCCGGGACTAGCGGAAGAGACCCAGTACTTC. Its translation is CASSQEANPGLAEETQYF.

The rearrangement uses TRBV7-9 and TRBJ2-7; tentative D call: TRBD2 (6 bases). The CDR3 consists of 14 residues. Trimming removed 2 bases at V and 2 bases at J, with 10 bases between. CDR1 is SEHNR, CDR2 FQNEAQ, per germline (reference sequence). DNA of the CDR3: TGTGCCAGCAGCTTAAAGGCGGGGCCCTACGAGCAGTACTTC. It translates to CASSLKAGPYEQYF.

This clonotype has only a few counts. The chain joins TRBV3-1 to TRBJ2-5, with TRBD2 matching 8 bases. The V gene end was trimmed by 5 bases and the J gene end by 2 bases; junction bases not matched to a gene: 16. The CDR3 has 18 amino acids. Germline CDR1 and CDR2: LGHDT and YNNKEL (reference sequence). The DNA for the CDR3 is TGTGCCAGCAGCTACGGAGGGGCGGGAGGCCCGAGGCAAGAGACCCAGTACTTC. This encodes CASSYGGAGGPRQETQYF.

There are a few counts of this clonotype. The chain uses TRBV28 and TRBJ2-1; D unresolved. Trimming removed 8 bases from V and 0 bases from J, with 11 bases in between. Per germline, CDR1 MDHEN and CDR2 SYDVKM. This CDR3 has 14 residues. The CDR3 DNA reads as TGTGCCAGCGGTAGTTACAACTCCTACAATGAGCAGTTCTTC. It codes for CASGSYNSYNEQFF.

The chain has TRBV7-3 and TRBJ2-7; D tentatively reads TRBD1 or TRBD2 (6 bases each). The CDR3 runs 15 residues. Trimming left V 4 bases short and J 3 bases short, with 16 bases between. Germline V gives CDR1 SGHTA, CDR2 FQGTGA. CDR3 loop: CASSSPAEGVYEQYF. DNA for the CDR3: TGTGCCAGCAGCTCCCCAGCGGAGGGGGTCTACGAGCAGTACTTC. Looking up the rest from reference TRBV7-3 and TRBJ2-7 gives the full variable domain: GAGVSQTPSNKVTEKGKYVELRCDPISGHTALYWYRQSLGQGPEFLIYFQGTGAADDSGLPNDRFFAVRPEGSVSTLKIQRTERGDSAVYLCASSSPAEGVYEQYFGPGTRLTVT.